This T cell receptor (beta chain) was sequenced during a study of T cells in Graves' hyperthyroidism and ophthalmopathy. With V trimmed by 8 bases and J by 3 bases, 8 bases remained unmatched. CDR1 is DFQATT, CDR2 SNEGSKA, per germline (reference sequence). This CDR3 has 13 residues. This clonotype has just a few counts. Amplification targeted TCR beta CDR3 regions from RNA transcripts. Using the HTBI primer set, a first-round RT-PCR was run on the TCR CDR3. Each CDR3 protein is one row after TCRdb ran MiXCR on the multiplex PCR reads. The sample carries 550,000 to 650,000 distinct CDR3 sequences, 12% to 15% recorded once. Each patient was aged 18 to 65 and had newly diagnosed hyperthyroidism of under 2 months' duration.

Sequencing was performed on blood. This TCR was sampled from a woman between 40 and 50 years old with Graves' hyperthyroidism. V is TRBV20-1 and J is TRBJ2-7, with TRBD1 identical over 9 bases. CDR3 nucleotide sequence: TGCAGTACTTTAACAGGGGGCGGCTACGAGCAGTACTTC. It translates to CSTLTGGGYEQYF.